What follows are 26 T cell receptor beta chains derived from one specimen sequenced in a study of blood T cell repertoires in COVID-19. Using immunoSEQ multiplex PCR, the repertoire was profiled, and TCRdb retains in-frame clones only, with some absent. The table lists tens of thousands of clones, more than 75% of them singletons. The sample consisted of peripheral blood. The receptor source for this set is a human donor with active COVID-19. The donor label of this sample is uncertain.

The chain carries TRBV11-1 and TRBJ2-7; the match to TRBD1 covers 10 bases. Germline assignment: CDR1 SGHAT and CDR2 FQDESV (reference sequence). J gave up 9 bases and V 1 base, and 12 bases lay outside the gene matches. The CDR3 has 16 amino acids. The CDR3 here is CASSLEGGTGASTQYF. The CDR3 nucleotides are TGTGCCAGCAGCTTAGAAGGGGGGACAGGGGCCTCCACGCAGTACTTC.

This chain uses TRBV5-1 with TRBJ1-4, with 11 bases aligning to TRBD1. The CDR3 runs 14 residues. Germline loops: CDR1 SGHRS, CDR2 YFSETQ. J was trimmed by 8 bases and V by 7 bases; bases with no gene match: 7. This chain's CDR3 is CASGPGTGGEKLFF. The DNA for the CDR3 is TGCGCCAGCGGACCTGGGACAGGGGGGGAAAAACTGTTTTTT.

V usage is TRBV27 and J usage is TRBJ2-1; TRBD2 agrees at 7 bases. Germline trimming cut 3 bases from V and 1 base from J; bases unmatched to any gene: 3. Per germline, CDR1 MNHEY and CDR2 SMNVEV (reference sequence). The CDR3 covers 15 residues. CDR3 region: CASSFGGGSYNEQFF. Written as DNA, the CDR3 is TGTGCCAGCAGTTTCGGCGGGGGTTCCTACAATGAGCAGTTCTTC.

The chain has TRBV5-1 and TRBJ1-2; 7 bases map to TRBD1. The CDR3 is 12 residues long. The germline V gene encodes CDR1 SGHRS and CDR2 YFSETQ. V lost 2 bases and J lost 7; bases outside the gene matches: 2. The CDR3 DNA follows: TGCGCCAGCAGCTTTACAGGGGCTGGCTACACCTTC. Its translation: CASSFTGAGYTF.

The rearrangement links TRBV29-1 to TRBJ1-2, with TRBD1 identical over 9 bases. Germline CDR1 reads SQVTM; CDR2 reads ANQGSEA. V dropped 5 bases and J dropped 7; count of bases not matched to a gene: 5. CDR3 length equals 12 residues. As DNA, the CDR3 is TGCAGCGTTTGGGGACAGGGTGGTGGCTACACCTTC. It codes for CSVWGQGGGYTF.

The chain carries TRBV2 and TRBJ2-2; 7 bases line up with TRBD2. CDR3 size: 16 residues. V was pared by 2 bases and J by 3 bases, with 6 bases of the junction left unmatched. CDR1 is SNHLY, CDR2 FYNNEI, per germline. In DNA form, the CDR3 reads TGTGCCAGCAGTGAATTGTTGGCGGGGGACACCGGGGAGCTGTTTTTT. It translates to CASSELLAGDTGELFF.

The rearrangement links TRBV5-1 to TRBJ1-1; maybe TRBD1 (5 bases). The CDR3 covers 15 residues. The ends were cut back, 7 bases at V and 3 bases at J, with 19 bases in the middle. Germline CDR1 is SGHRS and CDR2 is YFSETQ. CDR3 sequence: CASQGIRVGDTEAFF. The CDR3 bases are TGCGCCAGCCAGGGTATCCGGGTGGGTGACACTGAAGCTTTCTTT.

The chain carries TRBV18 and TRBJ1-5; TRBD1 might be the D (5 bases). V lost 3 bases and J lost 0, with 9 bases in between. The CDR3 runs 15 residues. Germline V gene sequence: CDR1 KGHSH, CDR2 LQKENI. The CDR3 DNA is TGTGCCAGCTCACCCCGACAGAATAGCAATCAGCCCCAGCATTTT. Amino acid sequence: CASSPRQNSNQPQHF.

The CDR3: CASSLADGQNSPLHF. CDR3 coding DNA: TGTGCCAGCAGCCTCGCCGACGGACAAAATTCACCCCTCCACTTT. The chain is built from TRBV7-9 and TRBJ1-6; perhaps TRBD1 as D (5 bases). CDR3 size: 15 residues. Trimming took 5 bases from V and 7 from J, leaving 15 bases between them. Germline V gene sequence: CDR1 SEHNR, CDR2 FQNEAQ (reference sequence).

The V gene is TRBV11-2, the J gene TRBJ1-1, with D perhaps matching TRBD1 (5 bases). Trimming stripped 1 base from V and 0 bases from J, with 6 bases between. The CDR3 totals 14 residues. Germline CDR1 SGHAT, CDR2 FQNNGV. In DNA, the CDR3 is TGTGCCAGCAGCTTAGCAGGGATGAACACTGAAGCTTTCTTT. This gives the protein CASSLAGMNTEAFF.

This clone is labeled medium-sized. CDR3 region: CASSQEQGFLYNEQFF. The CDR3 nucleotides are TGTGCCAGCAGTCAAGAACAGGGCTTCCTTTACAATGAGCAGTTCTTC. The chain couples TRBV7-6 to TRBJ2-1, with D maybe TRBD1 (6 bases). The V gene lost 6 bases and the J gene lost 4 bases, with 19 bases spanning the gap. CDR1 SGHVS and CDR2 FNYEAQ come from the germline V gene. The CDR3 runs 16 residues.

The V and J genes are TRBV7-9 and TRBJ1-5; D is undetermined. Trimming shortened V by 5 bases and J by 3 bases, and 8 bases separated the two germline ends. CDR3 length: 13 amino acids. Germline loops: CDR1 SEHNR, CDR2 FQNEAQ (reference sequence). The CDR3 reads CASSPFSNQPQHF. For the CDR3, the DNA is TGTGCCAGCAGCCCCTTTTCCAATCAGCCCCAGCATTTT.

This sequence joins TRBV18 and TRBJ1-1, with D possibly TRBD1 on 6 matching bases. The CDR3 runs to 13 residues. Germline V gives CDR1 KGHSH, CDR2 LQKENI. V was clipped by 4 bases and J by 4 bases, with 10 bases between them. The CDR3 region is CASSQGVSTEAFF. The CDR3 nucleotides read TGTGCCAGCTCACAGGGGGTGAGCACTGAAGCTTTCTTT.

This chain joins TRBV19 and TRBJ1-1; D remains unclear. Germline V CDR1 and CDR2: LNHDA, SQIVND (reference sequence). Trimming took 5 bases from V and 1 from J, leaving 8 bases between them. The CDR3 has 13 amino acids. CDR3 loop: CASSQQKNTEAFF. CDR3 in DNA: TGTGCCAGTAGTCAACAGAAGAACACTGAAGCTTTCTTT.

The rearrangement joins TRBV2 to TRBJ1-1; 7 bases agree with TRBD1. The CDR3 totals 14 residues. Germline trimming cut 6 bases from V and 4 bases from J; bases unmatched to any gene: 8. Looked up from germline, CDR1 is SNHLY and CDR2 is FYNNEI. This CDR3 reads CASSNNQGGTEAFF. CDR3 bases: TGTGCCAGCAGCAATAATCAGGGGGGCACTGAAGCTTTCTTT. Variable domain in full (rest from reference TRBV2 and TRBJ1-1): EPEVTQTPSHQVTQMGQEVILRCVPISNHLYFYWYRQILGQKVEFLVSFYNNEISEKSEIFDDQFSVERPDGSNFTLKIRSTKLEDSAMYFCASSNNQGGTEAFFGQGTRLTVV.

This clone was detected once. The chain couples TRBV7-8 to TRBJ2-7, with 7 bases aligning to TRBD2. Germline CDR1 reads SGHVS; CDR2 reads FQNEAQ. The CDR3 is made up of 14 amino acids. V lost 3 bases to trimming and J lost 1 base; unmatched junction nucleotides: 3. CDR3 DNA sequence: TGTGCCAGCAGCTTTCTGGGGGGGTCCTACGAGCAGTACTTC. Its translation is CASSFLGGSYEQYF.

The chain is built from TRBV11-3 and TRBJ2-3; TRBD2 is a possible D gene (6 bases). V was clipped by 0 bases and J by 3 bases, with 10 bases between them. This CDR3 is built from 15 residues. CDR1 and CDR2 (germline): SGHNT, YENEEA. This CDR3 is CASSLDWDSTDTQYF. The CDR3 nucleotides are TGTGCCAGCAGCTTAGATTGGGACTCGACAGATACGCAGTATTTT.

The chain uses TRBV4-3 and TRBJ1-5; D gene ambiguous. The CDR3 loop spans 15 amino acids. Germline V gene lookup returns CDR1 LGHNA and CDR2 YSLEER. The ends were cut back, 2 bases at V and 5 bases at J, with 13 bases in the middle. This chain's CDR3 is CASSQSMTRYQPQHF. The CDR3 nucleotides read TGCGCCAGCAGCCAAAGTATGACCAGGTATCAGCCCCAGCATTTT.

The chain links TRBV7-2 to TRBJ2-5; 7 bases line up with TRBD2. V lost 0 bases and J lost 4; bases outside the gene matches: 2. Looked up from germline, CDR1 is SGHTA and CDR2 is FQGNSA. There are 14 residues in the CDR3. The CDR3 region is CASSLAGGGETQYF. For the CDR3, the DNA is TGTGCCAGCAGCTTAGCGGGGGGGGGAGAGACCCAGTACTTC.

This clone was found once. This chain uses TRBV4-1 with TRBJ1-1; 7 nucleotides line up with TRBD1. The CDR3 has 14 residues. V was clipped by 4 bases and J by 6 bases; unmatched bases: 8. Per germline, CDR1 MGHRA and CDR2 YSYEKL. CDR3 nucleotide sequence: TGCGCCAGCAGCCCCGGACAGGTTTCAGCTGAAGCTTTCTTT. Amino acid sequence: CASSPGQVSAEAFF.

V usage is TRBV5-4 and J usage is TRBJ2-3, with a tentative D call TRBD1 (5 bases). The CDR3 runs to 13 residues. V was shortened by 1 base and J by 5 bases, with 8 bases between the two germline ends. CDR1 SGHNT and CDR2 YYREEE come from the germline V gene (reference sequence). The CDR3 loop is CASSLWGVDTQYF. CDR3 coding DNA: TGTGCCAGCAGCTTGTGGGGCGTAGATACGCAGTATTTT.

The genes are TRBV7-9 and TRBJ1-2, with 9 bases aligning to TRBD1. The V segment lost 1 base and the J segment 6 bases; nucleotides outside the gene matches: 15. Germline V gene sequence: CDR1 SEHNR, CDR2 FQNEAQ (reference sequence). The CDR3 sequence is 18 residues long. CDR3 in DNA: TGTGCCAGCAGCTTAGTGGCGGACAGGGGAGAATCTATCCATGGCTACACCTTC. Its translation is CASSLVADRGESIHGYTF.

The chain employs TRBV5-1 and TRBJ1-1, with a tentative D call TRBD1 (6 bases). Trimming cost V 3 bases and J 3 bases, with 15 bases left between them. Germline CDR1 SGHRS, CDR2 YFSETQ. The length of the CDR3 is 15 residues. The CDR3 region has the DNA TGCGCCAGCAGCTCTCAAGCGGGGGGCGACACTGAAGCTTTCTTT. The encoded protein is CASSSQAGGDTEAFF.

The V and J genes are TRBV3-1 (or the pseudogene TRBV3-2) and TRBJ2-3; 7 nucleotides align to TRBD2. V dropped 9 bases and J dropped 0; count of bases not matched to a gene: 12. Per the germline V gene, CDR1 is LGHDT and CDR2 is YNNKEL (reference sequence). The CDR3 is 16 residues long. CDR3 nucleotide sequence: TGTGCCAGTAAGCCCCGCCCTAGCGGTAGCACAGATACGCAGTATTTT. Translation gives CASKPRPSGSTDTQYF.

J is TRBJ2-1 and V is TRBV10-1, with D unclear. Per germline, CDR1 WNHNN and CDR2 SYGVQD (reference sequence). CDR3 size: 9 residues. Trimming shortened V by 10 bases and J by 7 bases, and 5 bases separated the two germline ends. CDR3 bases: TGCGCCAACGAGAATGAGCAGTTCTTC. Amino acid sequence: CANENEQFF.

The rearrangement uses TRBV5-1 and TRBJ2-7; 7 bases map to TRBD1. The CDR3 is 14 residues long. Germline loops: CDR1 SGHRS, CDR2 YFSETQ. V shed 3 bases and J 3 bases; nucleotides not matched to a gene: 6. CDR3 in DNA: TGCGCCAGCAGCTCCTGGACAGGTAACTACGAGCAGTACTTC. This encodes CASSSWTGNYEQYF.